What follows describes a single T cell receptor (beta chain). Its antigen is unknown. This record comes from a study of cytomegalovirus exposure and HLA in healthy donors. Study results and caveats: In a later analysis, a missense DCLRE1C variant was linked to TCR beta V- and J-gene trimming. One cluster of highly shared sequence variants probably arose as a sequencing artifact. Sequences of the TCR beta chain were said to predict the HLA-A and HLA-B alleles of most subjects accurately. The study recorded 150 to 200 TCR beta chains that were cytomegalovirus-associated.

Germline loops: CDR1 SQVTM, CDR2 ANQGSEA. The V and J ends lost 4 bases and 5 bases, in that order; junction bases with no gene match: 7. The length of the CDR3 is 13 residues. The PCR had 60 Vbeta and 13 Jbeta primers. Measured with immunoSEQ multiplex PCR; TCRdb has only the in-frame clones, and not every one. The table shows 95,000 to 110,000 clones, with about 85% occurring only once. Material: PBMCs. This receptor was taken from a man younger than 40 in good health and CMV-seronegative. The chain employs TRBV29-1 and TRBJ2-5, with TRBD2 matching 7 bases. The CDR3 sequence is CSVAGGSTETQYF. CDR3 in DNA: TGCAGCGTTGCGGGCGGGAGTACGGAGACCCAGTACTTC.